The 14 T cell receptor beta chains below were found in one sample sequenced in a study of blood T cell repertoires in COVID-19. The data were produced by immunoSEQ multiplex PCR, yet TCRdb's version contains in-frame clones alone and is incomplete. The sample holds under 200,000 clones, around 86% seen once. Material for sequencing was peripheral blood. The origin of the receptors is a young man with acute or convalescent COVID-19.

V gene TRBV9 combines with J gene TRBJ2-1, with D possibly TRBD2 on 6 matching bases. Deletions cut 3 bases from V and 4 bases from J, with 14 bases between. The CDR3 loop spans 15 amino acids. The germline V gene has CDR1 SGDLS and CDR2 YYNGEE. Written as DNA, the CDR3 is TGTGCCAGCAGCGCCCGTGGGCTAGCGTACAATGAGCAGTTCTTC. This sequence encodes CASSARGLAYNEQFF.

Here the CDR3 reads CASSFSVNTEAFF. The CDR3 bases are TGTGCCAGCAGTTTCTCCGTTAACACTGAAGCTTTCTTT. J is TRBJ1-1 and V is TRBV12-3 or TRBV12-4; D not resolved. V shed 3 bases and J shed 2 bases, with 7 bases lying between them. There are 13 residues in the CDR3.

The chain recombines TRBV7-9 with TRBJ1-1; D not certain. V lost 1 base, J lost 9 bases, and 12 bases lay in between. The CDR3 is 13 residues long. CDR1 is SEHNR and CDR2 is FQNEAQ in the germline V gene (reference sequence). The CDR3 reads CASSLVTAPQAFF. DNA of the CDR3: TGTGCCAGCAGCTTAGTCACAGCCCCGCAAGCTTTCTTT.

This chain uses TRBV7-9 with TRBJ2-3; D gene uncertain. The germline V gene has CDR1 SEHNR and CDR2 FQNEAQ (reference sequence). The CDR3 covers 17 residues. The V and J ends lost 4 bases and 2 bases respectively, with 19 bases between them. DNA for the CDR3: TGTGCCAGCAGCTCCCGGTTTTCAGGTACCAACACAGATACGCAGTATTTT. It codes for CASSSRFSGTNTDTQYF.

V gene TRBV28 combines with J gene TRBJ1-4; possible D gene TRBD1, 6 bases. CDR3 length: 14 amino acids. V lost 10 bases, J lost 1 base, and 13 bases lay in between. Germline CDR1 reads MDHEN; CDR2 reads SYDVKM. The CDR3 sequence: CAISRGVTNEKLFF. DNA for the CDR3: TGTGCCATCTCCAGGGGCGTAACTAATGAAAAACTGTTTTTT.

The V gene is TRBV30, the J gene TRBJ2-2, with D possibly being TRBD2 (6 bases). Germline CDR1 is GTSNPN and CDR2 is SVGIG (reference sequence). V was cut by 0 bases and J by 6 bases, with 17 bases left in between. The CDR3 is 16 amino acids. The CDR3 here is CAWSVRISGRPGELFF. The CDR3 coding sequence is TGTGCCTGGAGTGTACGAATTAGCGGACGTCCCGGGGAGCTGTTTTTT.

For the CDR3, the DNA is TGTGCCAGCAGCTTATTGGTGACTCTCTCTGGAAACACCATATATTTT. Protein product: CASSLLVTLSGNTIYF. The rearrangement links TRBV7-9 to TRBJ1-3; D unresolved. Trimming took off 2 bases at V and 0 bases at J, with 11 bases between the two ends. The CDR3 length is 16 residues. The germline gives CDR1 SEHNR, CDR2 FQNEAQ (reference sequence).

This rearrangement joins TRBV28 to TRBJ2-1; 8 nucleotides align to TRBD2. The junction had 5 bases not matched to a gene; V was cut back by 3 bases and J by 4 bases. The CDR3 extends over 15 amino acids. CDR1 is MDHEN and CDR2 is SYDVKM in the germline V gene. CDR3 bases: TGTGCCAGCAGTTTCTCCAGCGGGGGTTACAATGAGCAGTTCTTC. Amino acids: CASSFSSGGYNEQFF.

The chain is built from TRBV7-8 and TRBJ1-6; no reliable D call. Trimming cost V 5 bases and J 13 bases, with 15 bases left between them. Germline values: CDR1 SGHVS, CDR2 FQNEAQ. The CDR3 is 13 residues long. CDR3 amino acids: CASSRSGPEPLHF. CDR3 bases: TGTGCCAGCAGCCGTAGCGGGCCAGAGCCCCTCCACTTT.

This chain connects TRBV30 to TRBJ2-5; 9 bases map to TRBD1. Unmatched junction bases numbered 4, after V lost 1 base and J lost 4 bases. This CDR3 spans 14 amino acids. The germline V gene has CDR1 GTSNPN and CDR2 SVGIG (reference sequence). CDR3 loop: CAWSDGTGIETQYF. As DNA, the CDR3 is TGTGCCTGGAGTGATGGGACAGGGATAGAGACCCAGTACTTC. The full variable domain, in which reference TRBV30 and TRBJ2-5 provide the parts outside the CDR3, is SQTIHQWPATLVQPVGSPLSLECTVEGTSNPNLYWYRQAAGRGLQLLFYSVGIGQISSEVPQNLSASRPQDRQFILSSKKLLLSDSGFYLCAWSDGTGIETQYFGPGTRLLVL.

The chain recombines TRBV24-1 with TRBJ2-5, with 9 bases matching TRBD1. J was trimmed by 2 bases and V by 4 bases; bases with no gene match: 7. Per the germline V gene, CDR1 is KGHDR and CDR2 is SFDVKD. The CDR3 covers 16 residues. This chain's CDR3 is CATSETGTGYQETQYF. CDR3 in DNA: TGTGCCACCAGTGAAACCGGGACAGGGTATCAAGAGACCCAGTACTTC.

The rearrangement uses TRBV4-2 and TRBJ2-5; 7 bases align to TRBD1. Germline V gene sequence: CDR1 LGHNA, CDR2 YNFKEQ. After removal of 0 bases from V and 9 bases from J, the junction contained 16 bases not matched to a gene. The CDR3 has 17 residues. The DNA for the CDR3 is TGTGCCAGCAGCCAAGAGGTGGGCTACGGGATTCAGGGGGCCCAGTACTTC. It encodes CASSQEVGYGIQGAQYF.

The chain's CDR3 is CASSPPGQGVDEKLFF. In DNA, the CDR3 is TGTGCCAGCTCACCACCGGGACAGGGAGTAGATGAAAAACTGTTTTTT. The chain carries TRBV18 and TRBJ1-4, with 9 bases fitting TRBD1. Germline V gene data show CDR1 as KGHSH and CDR2 as LQKENI. The junction had 5 bases not matched to a gene; V was cut back by 0 bases and J by 6 bases. This CDR3 has 16 amino acids.

This clone was seen just once. The chain links TRBV6-5 to TRBJ2-7, with TRBD1 matching 9 bases. The V gene's germline CDR1 is MNHEY and CDR2 SVGAGI. Trimming cost V 7 bases and J 4 bases; bases outside gene matches: 8. This CDR3 is 14 amino acids long. The CDR3 reads CASKTGGSGYEQYF. The CDR3 coding sequence is TGTGCCAGCAAAACAGGGGGCTCAGGTTACGAGCAGTACTTC.